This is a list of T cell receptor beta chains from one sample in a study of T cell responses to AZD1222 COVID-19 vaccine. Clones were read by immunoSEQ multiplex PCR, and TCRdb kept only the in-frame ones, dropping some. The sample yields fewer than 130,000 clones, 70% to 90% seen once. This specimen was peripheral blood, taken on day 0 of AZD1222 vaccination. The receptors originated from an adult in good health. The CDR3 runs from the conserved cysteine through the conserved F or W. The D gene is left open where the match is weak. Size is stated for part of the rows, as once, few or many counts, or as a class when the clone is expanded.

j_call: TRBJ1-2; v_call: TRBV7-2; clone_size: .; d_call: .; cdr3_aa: CASIYTGSGSGAYGYTF; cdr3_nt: TGTGCCAGCATATATACAGGCTCCGGGTCGGGGGCGTATGGCTACACCTTC
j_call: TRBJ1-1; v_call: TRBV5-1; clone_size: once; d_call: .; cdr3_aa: CASSLTGRNAEAFF; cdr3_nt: TGCGCCAGCAGCTTGACAGGGAGGAACGCTGAAGCTTTCTTT
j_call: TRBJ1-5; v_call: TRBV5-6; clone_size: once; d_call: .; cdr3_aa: CASSWRGRFQPQHF; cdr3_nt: TGTGCCAGCAGCTGGAGAGGCAGGTTCCAGCCCCAGCATTTT
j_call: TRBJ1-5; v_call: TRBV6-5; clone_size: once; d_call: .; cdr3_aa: CASRAGGNQPQHF; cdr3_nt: TGTGCCAGCAGGGCAGGGGGCAATCAGCCCCAGCATTTT
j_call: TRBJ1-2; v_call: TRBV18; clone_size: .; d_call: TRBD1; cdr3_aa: CASSPQTGNYGYTF; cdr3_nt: TGTGCCAGCTCACCACAGACAGGGAACTATGGCTACACCTTC
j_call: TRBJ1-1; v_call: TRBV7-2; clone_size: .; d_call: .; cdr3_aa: CASSPAQGGNTEAFF; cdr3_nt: TGTGCCAGCAGCCCCGCACAGGGAGGGAACACTGAAGCTTTCTTT
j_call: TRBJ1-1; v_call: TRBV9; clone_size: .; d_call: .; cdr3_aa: CASSASPNTEAFF; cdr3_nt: TGTGCCAGCAGCGCCTCACCGAACACTGAAGCTTTCTTT
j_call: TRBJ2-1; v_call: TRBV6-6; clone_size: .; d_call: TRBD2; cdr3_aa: CASSYSGGPYNEQFF; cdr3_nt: TGTGCCAGCAGTTATAGCGGGGGGCCCTACAATGAGCAGTTCTTC
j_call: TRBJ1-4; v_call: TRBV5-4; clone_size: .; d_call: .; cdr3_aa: CASTRFGAGNEKLFF; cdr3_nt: TGTGCCAGCACCCGGTTTGGTGCTGGTAATGAAAAACTGTTTTTT
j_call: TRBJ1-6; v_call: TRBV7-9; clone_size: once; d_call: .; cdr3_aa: CASSPSIEGSPLHF; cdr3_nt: TGTGCCAGCAGCCCTTCGATCGAGGGTTCACCCCTCCACTTT
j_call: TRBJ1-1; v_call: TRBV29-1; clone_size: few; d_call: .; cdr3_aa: CSVEGLSGTEAFF; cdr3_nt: TGCAGCGTTGAAGGGCTATCGGGCACTGAAGCTTTCTTT
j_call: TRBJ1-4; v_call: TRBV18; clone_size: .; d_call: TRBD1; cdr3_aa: CASSPRQGGEKLFF; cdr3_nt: TGTGCCAGCTCACCACGACAGGGTGGGGAAAAACTGTTTTTT
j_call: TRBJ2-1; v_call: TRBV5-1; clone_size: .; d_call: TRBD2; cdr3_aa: CASSTASGSYNEQFF; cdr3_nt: TGCGCCAGCAGCACCGCTAGCGGATCATACAATGAGCAGTTCTTC
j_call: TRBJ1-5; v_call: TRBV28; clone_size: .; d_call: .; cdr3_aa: CASSLQDQPQHF; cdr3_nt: TGTGCCAGCAGTTTGCAGGATCAGCCCCAGCATTTT
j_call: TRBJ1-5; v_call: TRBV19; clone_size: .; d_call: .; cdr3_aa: CASSIIFQAQRNQPQHF; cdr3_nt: TGTGCCAGTAGTATAATCTTCCAGGCCCAGCGCAATCAGCCCCAGCATTTT
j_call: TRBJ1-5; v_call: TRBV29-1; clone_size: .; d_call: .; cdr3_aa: CSVEWGPGQPQHF; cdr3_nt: TGCAGCGTTGAATGGGGGCCGGGTCAGCCCCAGCATTTT
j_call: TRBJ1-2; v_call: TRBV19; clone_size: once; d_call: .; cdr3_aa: CASSITGPNYGYTF; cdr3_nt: TGTGCCAGTAGTATTACGGGACCTAACTATGGCTACACCTTC
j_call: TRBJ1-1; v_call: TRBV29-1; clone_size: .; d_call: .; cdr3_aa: CSVDVGAGTEAFF; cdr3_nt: TGCAGCGTTGACGTGGGGGCAGGCACTGAAGCTTTCTTT
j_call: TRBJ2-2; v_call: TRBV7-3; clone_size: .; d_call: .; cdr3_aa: CASGPSRAGELFF; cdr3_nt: TGTGCCAGCGGGCCGTCGAGAGCCGGGGAGCTGTTTTTT
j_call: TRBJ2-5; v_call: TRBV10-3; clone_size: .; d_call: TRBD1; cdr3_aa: CAISGQERETQYF; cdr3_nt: TGTGCCATCAGCGGACAGGAGAGGGAGACCCAGTACTTC
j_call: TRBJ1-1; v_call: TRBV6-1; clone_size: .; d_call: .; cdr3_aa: CASSEAGVGTEAFF; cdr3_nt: TGTGCCAGCAGTGAAGCTGGGGTGGGCACTGAAGCTTTCTTT
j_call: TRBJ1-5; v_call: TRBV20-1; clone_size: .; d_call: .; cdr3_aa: CSASRGAYSNQPQHF; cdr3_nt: TGCAGTGCTAGTAGGGGGGCTTATAGCAATCAGCCCCAGCATTTT
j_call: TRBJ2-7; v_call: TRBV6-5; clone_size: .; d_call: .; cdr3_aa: CAITGGTGRYEQYF; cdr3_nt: TGTGCCATCACAGGAGGAACAGGACGCTACGAGCAGTACTTC
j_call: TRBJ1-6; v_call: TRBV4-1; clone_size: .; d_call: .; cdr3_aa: CASSQEGSAEGSPLHF; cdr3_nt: TGCGCCAGCAGCCAAGAGGGGAGCGCTGAGGGTTCACCCCTCCACTTT
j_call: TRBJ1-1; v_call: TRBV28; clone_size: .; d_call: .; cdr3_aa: CASIRGGRTEAFF; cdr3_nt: TGTGCCAGCATTAGGGGGGGGAGGACTGAAGCTTTCTTT
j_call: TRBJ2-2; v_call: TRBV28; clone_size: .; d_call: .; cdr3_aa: CASSSQGISGGELFF; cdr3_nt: TGTGCCAGCAGTAGTCAGGGTATAAGTGGCGGGGAGCTGTTTTTT
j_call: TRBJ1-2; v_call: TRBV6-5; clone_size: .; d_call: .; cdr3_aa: CASRGTAAGYTF; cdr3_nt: TGTGCCAGCAGAGGGACTGCTGCAGGCTACACCTTC
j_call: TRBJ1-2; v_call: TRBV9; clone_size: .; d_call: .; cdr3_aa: CASSEISGYGYTF; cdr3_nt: TGTGCCAGCAGCGAAATATCGGGCTATGGCTACACCTTC
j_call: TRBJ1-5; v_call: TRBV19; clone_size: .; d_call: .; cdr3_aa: CASSAYQDQPQHF; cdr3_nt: TGTGCCAGTAGTGCCTACCAGGATCAGCCCCAGCATTTT
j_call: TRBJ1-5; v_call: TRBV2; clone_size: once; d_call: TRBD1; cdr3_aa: CASSLTGTGNQPQHF; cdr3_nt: TGTGCCAGCAGCCTCACCGGGACAGGGAATCAGCCCCAGCATTTT
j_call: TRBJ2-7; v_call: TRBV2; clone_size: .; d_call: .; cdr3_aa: CASSEGQGSYEQYF; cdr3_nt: TGTGCCAGCAGCGAGGGGCAGGGGTCCTACGAGCAGTACTTC
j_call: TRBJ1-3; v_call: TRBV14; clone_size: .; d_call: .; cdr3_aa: CASSQDIGPSGNTIYF; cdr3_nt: TGTGCCAGCAGCCAAGATATAGGTCCTTCTGGAAACACCATATATTTT
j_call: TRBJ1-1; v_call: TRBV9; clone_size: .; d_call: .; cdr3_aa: CASSDLLGEAFF; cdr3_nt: TGTGCCAGCAGCGACCTTCTTGGTGAAGCTTTCTTT
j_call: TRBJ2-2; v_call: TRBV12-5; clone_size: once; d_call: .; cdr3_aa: CASGRGNTGELFF; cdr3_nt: TGTGCTAGTGGCCGGGGGAACACCGGGGAGCTGTTTTTT
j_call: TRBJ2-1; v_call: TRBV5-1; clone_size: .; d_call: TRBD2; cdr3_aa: CASSLVAGANEQFF; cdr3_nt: TGCGCCAGCAGCTTGGTAGCGGGAGCCAATGAGCAGTTCTTC
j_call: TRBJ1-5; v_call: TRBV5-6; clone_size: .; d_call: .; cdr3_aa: CASSFYGVGDQPQHF; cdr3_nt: TGTGCCAGCAGCTTCTATGGGGTCGGTGATCAGCCCCAGCATTTT
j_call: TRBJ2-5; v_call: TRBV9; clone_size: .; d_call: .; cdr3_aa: CASSVSGRETQYF; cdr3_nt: TGTGCCAGCAGCGTATCGGGTCGAGAGACCCAGTACTTC
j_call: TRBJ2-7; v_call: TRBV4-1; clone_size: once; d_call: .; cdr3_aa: CASSPTPSQSYEQYF; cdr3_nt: TGCGCCAGCAGTCCCACCCCGTCCCAATCCTACGAGCAGTACTTC
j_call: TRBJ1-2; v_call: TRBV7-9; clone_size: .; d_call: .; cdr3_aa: CASSLELTDGYTF; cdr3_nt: TGTGCCAGCAGCTTAGAACTCACGGATGGCTACACCTTC
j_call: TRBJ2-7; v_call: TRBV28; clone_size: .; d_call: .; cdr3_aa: CASSRTGTRIYEQYF; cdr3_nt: TGTGCCAGCAGTAGGACCGGGACTCGTATATACGAGCAGTACTTC
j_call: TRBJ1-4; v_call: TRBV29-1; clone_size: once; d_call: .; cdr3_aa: CSVQRDPTNEKLFF; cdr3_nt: TGCAGCGTTCAGAGGGATCCTACTAATGAAAAACTGTTTTTT
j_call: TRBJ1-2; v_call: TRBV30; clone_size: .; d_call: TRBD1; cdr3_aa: CAWSAGDSPPQVF; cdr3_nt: TGTGCCTGGAGCGCCGGGGACAGCCCCCCGCAAGTTTTC
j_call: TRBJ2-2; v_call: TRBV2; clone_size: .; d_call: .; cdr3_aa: CASSDRARGELFF; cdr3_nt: TGTGCCAGCAGTGACAGGGCCCGCGGGGAGCTGTTTTTT